The sequence of this T cell receptor (beta chain) was determined in a study of identical twins. The CDR3 spans 15 residues. Germline V lookup: CDR1 MNHEY, CDR2 SVGEGT. The V and J ends lost 8 bases and 3 bases respectively, with 14 bases between them. Unique molecular identifiers were present on the cDNA, and a universal primer site came from template switching. TCRdb re-derived calls from the 5' RACE reads in MiXCR, one entry per CDR3 protein. This repertoire shows around 490,000 distinct CDR3 sequences, around 15% found once; its top ten account for 0.98%. The same data also contributed to another study, on yellow fever vaccine responses in identical twins.

The chain uses TRBV6-2 or TRBV6-3 and TRBJ2-6; a weak D match, TRBD1 (6 bases). This TCR was sampled from a woman aged 18-29 years in good health. Specimen: CD4+ T cells sorted from blood. This chain's CDR3 is CASDRDKFGANVLTF. CDR3 bases: TGTGCCAGCGATCGGGACAAATTTGGGGCCAACGTCCTGACTTTC.